This T cell receptor beta chain came from a study of control samples from healthy donors and cancer patients. The trim removed 4 bases at V and 4 bases at J, leaving 4 bases unmatched. This CDR3 comprises 14 residues. Looked up from germline, CDR1 is SGHAT and CDR2 is FQDESV (reference sequence). TCRdb's table, derived via immunoSEQ multiplex PCR, lists solely in-frame clones and lacks some. The sample has 200,000 or so clones, just under 95% seen once. Material for sequencing was blood. The chain couples TRBV11-1 to TRBJ1-1; 9 bases are a match to TRBD1. The source is a man aged 50-59 years in good health. CDR3 in DNA: TGTGCCAGCAGCTCCCGACAGGGGGGCACTGAAGCTTTCTTT. Protein: CASSSRQGGTEAFF.